The clone carrying this T cell receptor beta chain was observed a few times. The antigen remains unidentified. These data originate in a study of graft-versus-host responses after intestinal transplantation. As for the study in general: Isolated intestinal, liver-intestinal, or multivisceral transplants were what recipients had. Recipients uniformly received anti-thymocyte globulin induction, followed by tacrolimus and steroids for roughly three years.

Germline V gives CDR1 MNHNS, CDR2 SASEGT. CDR3 length: 22 amino acids. Between the trimmed V and J ends, which lost 2 bases and 1 base, there was a span of 30 bases. Produced via immunoSEQ multiplex PCR; TCRdb's table is partial and in-frame only. The table lists some 90,000 clones, roughly 92% of them singletons. Study observations and caveats: Graft-donor T cell macrochimerism in patients accompanied high graft-versus-host to host-versus-graft clonal ratios in allografts. The marrow of recipients harbored GvH clones, and ileum or blood showed some of them first.

The sequence came from a human donor who received an intestinal transplant. The source material was unstimulated CD4+ T cells sorted from spleen or lymph node cells, sampled before intestinal transplant. This rearrangement joins TRBV6-1 to TRBJ2-1, with a possible D match to TRBD1 (9 bases). This CDR3 reads CASSEFFRQGVSGSPSYNEQFF. The CDR3 nucleotides are TGTGCCAGCAGTGAATTCTTTCGACAGGGGGTGAGCGGGAGCCCTTCCTACAATGAGCAGTTCTTC.